The 25 T cell receptor beta chains listed next were all sequenced from one sample in a study of radiation and T cells in renal cell carcinoma. Sequenced by immunoSEQ multiplex PCR; TCRdb stores in-frame clones only, minus some. This table has roughly 15,000 clones, around 62% appearing once. Treatment specified: treatment-naive control, cytoreductive nephrectomy. Sequenced material: tumor tissue, taken from a patient whose treatment was nephrectomy without radiotherapy. Every receptor here comes from a man aged 60 to 69 with renal cell carcinoma.

CDR3 coding DNA: TGTGCCTGGAGACGCGGGACAGGGGGCGAGTCAGGCTACACCTTC. Translation gives CAWRRGTGGESGYTF. The chain links TRBV30 to TRBJ1-2, with TRBD1 identical over 12 bases. The junction had 10 bases not matched to a gene; V was cut back by 3 bases and J by 8 bases. This CDR3 has 15 residues. From germline, CDR1 is GTSNPN and CDR2 SVGIG (reference sequence).

The genes are TRBV5-1 and TRBJ1-2, with a tentative D call TRBD1 (5 bases). The V and J ends lost 7 bases and 2 bases respectively, with 21 bases between them. CDR1 is SGHRS and CDR2 is YFSETQ in the germline V gene. CDR3 size: 16 residues. The CDR3: CASAQTGTHLNYGYTF. CDR3 bases: TGCGCCAGCGCCCAAACGGGGACCCACCTAAACTATGGCTACACCTTC.

This clone came up once. The CDR3 DNA sequence: TGTGCCAGTAGTCTAAGACAGGGGGTCCACGAGCAGTACTTC. It yields the protein CASSLRQGVHEQYF. The chain carries TRBV19 and TRBJ2-7; 9 bases line up with TRBD1. Germline V gene data show CDR1 as LNHDA and CDR2 as SQIVND (reference sequence). The CDR3 length is 14 residues. Germline trimming cut 5 bases from V and 5 bases from J; bases unmatched to any gene: 7.

The chain employs TRBV9 and TRBJ2-3; D remains unclear. The CDR3 is made up of 15 amino acids. The V gene lost 0 bases and the J gene lost 1 base, with 9 bases spanning the gap. Germline V gene lookup returns CDR1 SGDLS and CDR2 YYNGEE. CDR3 in amino acids: CASSVGTIRTDTQYF. The CDR3 DNA sequence: TGTGCCAGCAGCGTAGGAACTATACGCACAGATACGCAGTATTTT. Drawing the rest from reference TRBV9 and TRBJ2-3, the complete variable domain is DSGVTQTPKHLITATGQRVTLRCSPRSGDLSVYWYQQSLDQGLQFLIQYYNGEERAKGNILERFSAQQFPDLHSELNLSSLELGDSALYFCASSVGTIRTDTQYFGPGTRLTVL.

The chain couples TRBV6-6 to TRBJ1-5; D not resolved. Germline CDR1 is MNHNY and CDR2 is SVGAGI (reference sequence). The CDR3 consists of 13 residues. The germline V and J ends were trimmed by 8 bases and 7 bases, with 15 bases remaining between them. As DNA, the CDR3 is TGTGCCAGCCATACCGTATTTGAGCAGCCCCAGCATTTT. It specifies CASHTVFEQPQHF.

The gene calls are TRBV28 and TRBJ1-2; 11 bases fit TRBD1. CDR3 length: 17 amino acids. The V gene's germline CDR1 is MDHEN and CDR2 SYDVKM. Trimming cost V 0 bases and J 8 bases; bases outside gene matches: 11. CDR3 nucleotide sequence: TGTGCCAGCAGTTTATGGCATCTTGGACAGGGGGCGAGAGGCTACACCTTC. Its protein is CASSLWHLGQGARGYTF.

This clone was observed a handful of times. The V gene is TRBV11-2, the J gene TRBJ1-4; D not resolved. The length of the CDR3 is 12 residues. Germline-derived CDR1 and CDR2 are SGHAT and FQNNGV. The V gene lost 4 bases and the J gene lost 11 bases, with 11 bases spanning the gap. In DNA, the CDR3 is TGTGCCAGCAGCTCATTCGACGGTAAACTGTTTTTT. Encoded protein: CASSSFDGKLFF.

The J gene is TRBJ2-7, the V gene TRBV6-6; D gene ambiguous. Germline V gene data show CDR1 as MNHNY and CDR2 as SVGAGI (reference sequence). Trimming shortened V by 5 bases and J by 4 bases, and 9 bases separated the two germline ends. This CDR3 spans 12 amino acids. The CDR3 sequence: CASSLDGYEQYF. DNA of the CDR3: TGTGCCAGCAGTCTAGACGGGTACGAGCAGTACTTC.

The chain is built from TRBV30 and TRBJ2-7, with D perhaps TRBD2 (7 bases). The V end was cut by 2 bases, the J end by 3 bases, with 11 bases between. There are 13 residues in the CDR3. Germline V gene lookup returns CDR1 GTSNPN and CDR2 SVGIG (reference sequence). CDR3 region: CAWSHRGGYEQYF. The CDR3 nucleotides are TGTGCCTGGAGTCATAGGGGGGGCTACGAGCAGTACTTC. Full variable domain (missing parts from reference TRBV30 and TRBJ2-7): SQTIHQWPATLVQPVGSPLSLECTVEGTSNPNLYWYRQAAGRGLQLLFYSVGIGQISSEVPQNLSASRPQDRQFILSSKKLLLSDSGFYLCAWSHRGGYEQYFGPGTRLTVT.

This clone showed up just a few times. V is TRBV2 and J is TRBJ1-4, with 7 bases identical to TRBD1. Germline loops: CDR1 SNHLY, CDR2 FYNNEI. The junction had 0 bases not matched to a gene; V was cut back by 1 base and J by 1 base. The CDR3 is 15 amino acids. CDR3 region: CASSEGTGTNEKLFF. The CDR3 coding sequence is TGTGCCAGCAGTGAAGGGACAGGAACTAATGAAAAACTGTTTTTT.

This clone appeared a few times. CDR3 coding DNA: TGCAGCGTTCCTTCGGGGACCATATTCACAGATACGCAGTATTTT. Its protein product is CSVPSGTIFTDTQYF. The chain is built from TRBV29-1 and TRBJ2-3; D could derive from TRBD1 or TRBD2 (5 bases each). The ends were cut back, 5 bases at V and 2 bases at J, with 17 bases in the middle. Germline V gene sequence: CDR1 SQVTM, CDR2 ANQGSEA. The CDR3 totals 15 residues.

V gene TRBV6-6 combines with J gene TRBJ1-2; D may be TRBD1 (6 bases). The germline V gene has CDR1 MNHNY and CDR2 SVGAGI (reference sequence). Trimming stripped 2 bases from V and 2 bases from J, with 9 bases between. The CDR3 sequence is 14 residues long. The CDR3 loop is CASSYPGANYGYTF. CDR3 coding DNA: TGTGCCAGCAGTTACCCAGGGGCGAACTATGGCTACACCTTC.

This clone is medium-sized (0.01 to 0.1%). The rearrangement links TRBV14 to TRBJ2-7; maybe TRBD1 (6 bases). Between the trimmed V and J ends, which lost 2 bases and 4 bases, there was a span of 9 bases. There are 13 residues in the CDR3. Germline CDR1 SGHDN, CDR2 FVKESK. CDR3 sequence (DNA): TGTGCCAGCAGCCAAAACAGGGTTTACGAGCAGTACTTC. Amino acid sequence: CASSQNRVYEQYF.

The chain is built from TRBV27 and TRBJ1-1; D ambiguous. CDR3 size: 13 residues. The V end lost 2 bases, the J end lost 7 bases, and 11 bases lay between the germline ends. Per germline, CDR1 MNHEY and CDR2 SMNVEV (reference sequence). CDR3 sequence reads: CASSLLGPDEAFF. CDR3 DNA sequence: TGTGCCAGCAGTTTACTTGGTCCCGATGAAGCTTTCTTT.

The chain uses TRBV7-2 and TRBJ1-4; TRBD1 matches 7 bases. Germline trimming cut 2 bases from V and 11 bases from J; bases unmatched to any gene: 11. Germline values: CDR1 SGHTA, CDR2 FQGNSA. The CDR3 is 15 residues long. CDR3 bases: TGTGCCAGCAGCTTAAGTCCGGGACAGTTAAACAAACTGTTTTTT. It yields the protein CASSLSPGQLNKLFF.

This clone occurred once. This chain connects TRBV10-3 to TRBJ2-2; the match to TRBD1 covers 8 bases. CDR3 size: 16 residues. Germline V CDR1 and CDR2: ENHRY, SYGVKD. Losses at the gene ends were 4 bases for V and 4 bases for J; bases not matched to a gene: 8. CDR3 nucleotide sequence: TGTGCCATCAGTGGGAGGGCAGGGGGCCTCACCGGGGAGCTGTTTTTT. It codes for CAISGRAGGLTGELFF.

The chain's CDR3 is CASSSSRTSFRETQYF. The CDR3 nucleotides read TGTGCCAGCAGTTCCAGTAGGACTAGCTTTCGGGAGACCCAGTACTTC. This chain uses TRBV28 with TRBJ2-5, with 8 bases identical to TRBD2. With V trimmed by 4 bases and J by 5 bases, 12 bases remained unmatched. Germline-derived CDR1 and CDR2 are MDHEN and SYDVKM. The CDR3 consists of 16 residues.

There are a few counts of this clone. The chain recombines TRBV7-9 with TRBJ2-7; 7 positions agree with TRBD1. The CDR3 extends over 14 amino acids. Trimming removed 5 bases from V and 3 bases from J; junction bases left unmatched: 7. Germline lookup yields CDR1 SEHNR and CDR2 FQNEAQ (reference sequence). The CDR3 here is CASSVTGVNYEQYF. The CDR3, as DNA: TGTGCCAGCAGCGTAACAGGGGTGAACTACGAGCAGTACTTC.

The J gene is TRBJ1-6, the V gene TRBV29-1; D is perhaps TRBD1 (5 bases). Germline loops: CDR1 SQVTM, CDR2 ANQGSEA. Between the trimmed V and J ends, which lost 7 bases and 8 bases, there was a span of 15 bases. The CDR3 is 13 amino acids. CDR3 region: CSARESGDSPLHF. The CDR3 DNA is TGCAGCGCCAGGGAGTCAGGTGATTCACCCCTCCACTTT.

This clone was detected only once. The chain employs TRBV9 and TRBJ2-7; D is possibly TRBD2 (6 bases). The CDR3 consists of 14 residues. The ends were cut back, 0 bases at V and 7 bases at J, with 14 bases in the middle. CDR1 is SGDLS and CDR2 is YYNGEE in the germline V gene. The CDR3 nucleotides are TGTGCCAGCAGCGTAGCAACTAGCATGGGGGAGCAGTACTTC. It yields the protein CASSVATSMGEQYF. Variable domain in full (rest from reference TRBV9 and TRBJ2-7): DSGVTQTPKHLITATGQRVTLRCSPRSGDLSVYWYQQSLDQGLQFLIQYYNGEERAKGNILERFSAQQFPDLHSELNLSSLELGDSALYFCASSVATSMGEQYFGPGTRLTVT.

The chain employs TRBV29-1 and TRBJ2-2, with D unclear. The CDR3 runs 15 residues. CDR1 and CDR2 from the germline V gene are SQVTM and ANQGSEA. V was clipped by 7 bases and J by 3 bases, with 18 bases between them. The DNA of the CDR3 is TGCAGCGCCCGATCCTGGGCAGCCGACACCGGGGAGCTGTTTTTT. It translates to CSARSWAADTGELFF.

This clone appeared once. The rearrangement uses TRBV5-1 and TRBJ2-5, with D maybe TRBD1 (5 bases). The J call may be mistaken, given a closer DNA end match to TRBJ2-7. Germline CDR1 and CDR2: SGHRS and YFSETQ. This CDR3 comprises 14 residues. CDR3 in amino acids: CASSLGRESLEQYF. The CDR3 DNA sequence: TGCGCCAGCAGCTTGGGCAGGGAATCTCTCGAGCAGTACTTC.

This clone was picked up a small number of times. The chain combines TRBV5-1 with TRBJ2-7; 14 bases are shared with TRBD2. Germline CDR1 SGHRS, CDR2 YFSETQ. The CDR3 has 17 amino acids. The junction had 7 bases not matched to a gene; V was cut back by 2 bases and J by 3 bases. In nucleotides, the CDR3 is TGCGCCAGCAGCTTACTCCCAGGACTAGCGGGGGGCTACGAGCAGTACTTC. Protein sequence: CASSLLPGLAGGYEQYF. The full variable domain, in which reference TRBV5-1 and TRBJ2-7 provide the parts outside the CDR3, is KAGVTQTPRYLIKTRGQQVTLSCSPISGHRSVSWYQQTPGQGLQFLFEYFSETQRNKGNFPGRFSGRQFSNSRSEMNVSTLELGDSALYLCASSLLPGLAGGYEQYFGPGTRLTVT.

This clone was counted once. The chain is built from TRBV4-1 and TRBJ2-5; D is ambiguous. The ends were cut back, 3 bases at V and 2 bases at J, with 19 bases in the middle. The CDR3 consists of 17 residues. The germline V gene encodes CDR1 MGHRA and CDR2 YSYEKL. Written as DNA, the CDR3 is TGCGCCAGCAGCCAGTCCGCTTCGAGAGTCAGACAAGAGACCCAGTACTTC. This gives the protein CASSQSASRVRQETQYF.

In DNA form, the CDR3 reads TGTGCCAGCAGTACTCAGGGGCTGGAAGCTTTCTTT. Translated: CASSTQGLEAFF. The chain combines TRBV7-2 with TRBJ1-1, with a weak D call TRBD1 (6 bases). The CDR3 contains 12 residues. V dropped 6 bases and J dropped 8 bases, with 13 bases sitting between them. Germline lookup yields CDR1 SGHTA and CDR2 FQGNSA.